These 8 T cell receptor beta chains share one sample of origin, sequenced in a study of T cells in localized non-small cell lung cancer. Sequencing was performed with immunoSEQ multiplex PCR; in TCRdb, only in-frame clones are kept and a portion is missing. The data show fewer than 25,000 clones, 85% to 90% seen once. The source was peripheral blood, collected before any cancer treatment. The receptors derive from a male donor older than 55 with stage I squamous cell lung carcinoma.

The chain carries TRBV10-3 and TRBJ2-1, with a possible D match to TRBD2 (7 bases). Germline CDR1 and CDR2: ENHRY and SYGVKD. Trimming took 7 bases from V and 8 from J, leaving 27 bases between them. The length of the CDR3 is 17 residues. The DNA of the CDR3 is TGTGCCATCAAGGCCCCTCTGGATAGGGGGGGTTCCGATGAGCAGTTCTTC. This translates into CAIKAPLDRGGSDEQFF.

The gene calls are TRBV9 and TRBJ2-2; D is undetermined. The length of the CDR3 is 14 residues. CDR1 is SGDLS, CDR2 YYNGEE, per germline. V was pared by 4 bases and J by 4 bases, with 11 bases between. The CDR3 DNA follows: TGTGCCAGCAGCCCTATCGTAGGCACCGGGGAGCTGTTTTTT. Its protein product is CASSPIVGTGELFF.

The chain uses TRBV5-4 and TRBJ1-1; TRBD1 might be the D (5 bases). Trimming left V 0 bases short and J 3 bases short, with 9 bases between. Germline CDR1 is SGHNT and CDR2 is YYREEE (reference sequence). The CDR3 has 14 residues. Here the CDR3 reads CASSLVGTDTEAFF. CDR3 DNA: TGTGCCAGCAGCTTGGTTGGGACGGACACTGAAGCTTTCTTT. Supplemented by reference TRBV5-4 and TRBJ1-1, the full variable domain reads ETGVTQSPTHLIKTRGQQVTLRCSSQSGHNTVSWYQQALGQGPQFIFQYYREEENGRGNFPPRFSGLQFPNYSSELNVNALELDDSALYLCASSLVGTDTEAFFGQGTRLTVV.

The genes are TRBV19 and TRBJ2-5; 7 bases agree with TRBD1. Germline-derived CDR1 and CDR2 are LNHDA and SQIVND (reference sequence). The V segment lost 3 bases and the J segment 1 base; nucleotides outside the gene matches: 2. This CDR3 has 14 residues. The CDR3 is CASSMWDSQETQYF. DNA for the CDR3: TGTGCCAGTAGTATGTGGGACAGCCAAGAGACCCAGTACTTC.

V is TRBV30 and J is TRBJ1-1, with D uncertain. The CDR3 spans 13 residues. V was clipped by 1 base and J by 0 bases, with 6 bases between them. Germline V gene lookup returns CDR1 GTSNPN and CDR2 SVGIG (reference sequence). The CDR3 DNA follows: TGTGCCTGGAGTGCCCTGATGAACACTGAAGCTTTCTTT. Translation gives CAWSALMNTEAFF. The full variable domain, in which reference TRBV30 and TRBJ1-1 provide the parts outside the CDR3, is SQTIHQWPATLVQPVGSPLSLECTVEGTSNPNLYWYRQAAGRGLQLLFYSVGIGQISSEVPQNLSASRPQDRQFILSSKKLLLSDSGFYLCAWSALMNTEAFFGQGTRLTVV.

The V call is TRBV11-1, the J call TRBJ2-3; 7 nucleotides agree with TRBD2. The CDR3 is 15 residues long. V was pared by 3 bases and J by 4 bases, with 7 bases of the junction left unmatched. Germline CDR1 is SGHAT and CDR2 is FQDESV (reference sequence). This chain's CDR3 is CASSLGGLLADTQYF. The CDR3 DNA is TGTGCCAGCAGCTTGGGAGGGTTGCTGGCAGATACGCAGTATTTT.

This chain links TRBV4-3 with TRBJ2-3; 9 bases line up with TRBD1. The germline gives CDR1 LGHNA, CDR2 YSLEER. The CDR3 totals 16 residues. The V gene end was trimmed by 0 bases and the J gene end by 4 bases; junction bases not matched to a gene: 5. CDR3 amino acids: CASSQEGQGRADTQYF. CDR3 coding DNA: TGCGCCAGCAGCCAAGAGGGACAGGGCAGGGCAGATACGCAGTATTTT.

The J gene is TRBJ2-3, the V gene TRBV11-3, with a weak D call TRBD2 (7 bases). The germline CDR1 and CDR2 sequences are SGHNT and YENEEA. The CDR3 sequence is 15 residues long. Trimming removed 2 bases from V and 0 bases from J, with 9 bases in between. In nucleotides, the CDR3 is TGTGCCAGCAGCTTAAGGGGGGGGAGCACAGATACGCAGTATTTT. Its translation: CASSLRGGSTDTQYF.